Listed below are T cell receptor beta chains from one sample, sequenced in a study of CD8+ T cells in alopecia areata. Clones were sequenced by immunoSEQ multiplex PCR, and TCRdb holds only the in-frame ones, with some missing. The table lists about 180,000 clones, roughly 58% of them singletons, with around 16% in the top ten. Specimen: CD4+ T cells sorted from blood, collected around week 55, from a patient treated with tofacitinib. Receptors were obtained from a human donor with alopecia areata. Both conserved end residues are part of each CDR3. Fields, in order: V gene, D gene, clone size, J gene, CDR3 protein, CDR3 DNA. D genes are given only for firm matches. Expanded clones are given a class, and other clones once, few, many or no size at all.

V gene: TRBV7-9
D gene: NA
clone size: NA
J gene: TRBJ1-6
CDR3 protein: CASRQVAGVGSPLHF
CDR3 DNA: TGTGCCAGCAGACAGGTCGCGGGGGTGGGTTCACCCCTCCACTTT

V gene: TRBV30
D gene: NA
clone size: few
J gene: TRBJ2-1
CDR3 protein: CAWSVFYNEQFF
CDR3 DNA: TGTGCCTGGAGTGTATTCTACAATGAGCAGTTCTTC

V gene: TRBV7-9
D gene: NA
clone size: few
J gene: TRBJ2-2
CDR3 protein: CASSPSRTGELFF
CDR3 DNA: TGTGCCAGCAGCCCTAGTCGAACCGGGGAGCTGTTTTTT

V gene: TRBV12-5
D gene: NA
clone size: NA
J gene: TRBJ2-4
CDR3 protein: CASGPSGRENIQYF
CDR3 DNA: TGTGCTAGTGGTCCCTCGGGCAGGGAAAACATTCAGTACTTC

V gene: TRBV30
D gene: NA
clone size: few
J gene: TRBJ1-4
CDR3 protein: CAWSETGPWAEKLFF
CDR3 DNA: TGTGCCTGGAGTGAAACGGGACCATGGGCTGAAAAACTGTTTTTT

V gene: TRBV9
D gene: NA
clone size: NA
J gene: TRBJ2-4
CDR3 protein: CASSVGQGNKNIQYF
CDR3 DNA: TGTGCCAGCAGCGTAGGTCAGGGTAACAAAAACATTCAGTACTTC

V gene: TRBV10-3
D gene: TRBD1
clone size: NA
J gene: TRBJ1-6
CDR3 protein: CAISGQGDSPLHF
CDR3 DNA: TGTGCCATCAGTGGACAGGGGGATTCACCCCTCCACTTT

V gene: TRBV5-4
D gene: NA
clone size: NA
J gene: TRBJ2-2
CDR3 protein: CASSPRGENTGELFF
CDR3 DNA: TGTGCCAGCAGCCCACGCGGGGAGAACACCGGGGAGCTGTTTTTT

V gene: TRBV29-1
D gene: NA
clone size: NA
J gene: TRBJ2-3
CDR3 protein: CSVGRGKGDTQYF
CDR3 DNA: TGCAGTGTTGGCAGAGGAAAGGGAGATACGCAGTATTTT

V gene: TRBV30
D gene: NA
clone size: NA
J gene: TRBJ2-1
CDR3 protein: CAWSVLLGTYNEQFF
CDR3 DNA: TGTGCCTGGAGTGTACTATTAGGGACCTACAATGAGCAGTTCTTC

V gene: TRBV6-5
D gene: NA
clone size: NA
J gene: TRBJ2-1
CDR3 protein: CASSYSQGIPTNEQFF
CDR3 DNA: TGTGCCAGCAGTTACTCGCAGGGGATACCTACAAATGAGCAGTTCTTC

V gene: TRBV2
D gene: TRBD1
clone size: NA
J gene: TRBJ2-7
CDR3 protein: CASTNDQRGLGYEQYF
CDR3 DNA: TGTGCCAGCACCAACGACCAGAGGGGGCTCGGCTACGAGCAGTACTTC

V gene: TRBV27
D gene: NA
clone size: NA
J gene: TRBJ2-7
CDR3 protein: CASSSGWQGKYEQYF
CDR3 DNA: TGTGCCAGCAGTAGCGGTTGGCAGGGCAAATACGAGCAGTACTTC

V gene: TRBV6-1
D gene: NA
clone size: NA
J gene: TRBJ1-5
CDR3 protein: CASSEAGSYQPQHF
CDR3 DNA: TGTGCCAGCAGTGAAGCTGGGAGCTATCAGCCCCAGCATTTT

V gene: TRBV6-5
D gene: NA
clone size: NA
J gene: TRBJ2-7
CDR3 protein: CASKGPGYYEQYF
CDR3 DNA: TGTGCCAGCAAGGGGCCAGGGTACTACGAGCAGTACTTC

V gene: TRBV6-5
D gene: TRBD1
clone size: NA
J gene: TRBJ1-1
CDR3 protein: CASSFRQGSTEAFF
CDR3 DNA: TGTGCCAGCAGCTTTCGACAGGGGAGCACTGAAGCTTTCTTT

V gene: TRBV5-8
D gene: NA
clone size: NA
J gene: TRBJ1-1
CDR3 protein: CASSFLGTEAFF
CDR3 DNA: TGTGCCAGCAGCTTTTTAGGGACTGAAGCTTTCTTT

V gene: TRBV4-1
D gene: TRBD1
clone size: NA
J gene: TRBJ2-7
CDR3 protein: CASSQGQGDFYEQYF
CDR3 DNA: TGCGCCAGCAGCCAAGGACAGGGTGATTTTTACGAGCAGTACTTC

V gene: TRBV27
D gene: NA
clone size: NA
J gene: TRBJ1-2
CDR3 protein: CASSQSGYGYTF
CDR3 DNA: TGTGCCAGCAGTCAATCAGGCTATGGCTACACCTTC

V gene: TRBV6-5
D gene: NA
clone size: NA
J gene: TRBJ1-6
CDR3 protein: CASSYGRGVQGSPLHF
CDR3 DNA: TGTGCCAGCAGTTACGGGCGGGGTGTTCAGGGGTCACCCCTCCACTTT

V gene: TRBV2
D gene: NA
clone size: NA
J gene: TRBJ1-1
CDR3 protein: CASGTAMNTEAFF
CDR3 DNA: TGTGCCAGCGGGACGGCTATGAACACTGAAGCTTTCTTT

V gene: TRBV29-1
D gene: TRBD1
clone size: NA
J gene: TRBJ2-5
CDR3 protein: CSVAPRTGNLGETQYF
CDR3 DNA: TGCAGCGTTGCACCCAGGACAGGCAACCTCGGAGAGACCCAGTACTTC

V gene: TRBV6-5
D gene: NA
clone size: few
J gene: TRBJ1-2
CDR3 protein: CASSSTGSGYTF
CDR3 DNA: TGTGCCAGCAGTTCCACAGGGAGTGGCTACACCTTC

V gene: TRBV15
D gene: TRBD1
clone size: NA
J gene: TRBJ2-7
CDR3 protein: CATSTPTGGWNEQYF
CDR3 DNA: TGTGCCACCAGCACCCCGACAGGGGGCTGGAACGAGCAGTACTTC

V gene: TRBV15
D gene: NA
clone size: NA
J gene: TRBJ1-1
CDR3 protein: CATSSSVGRGMNTEAFF
CDR3 DNA: TGTGCCACCAGCAGCTCTGTTGGTCGGGGGATGAACACTGAAGCTTTCTTT

V gene: TRBV5-1
D gene: TRBD2
clone size: few
J gene: TRBJ2-1
CDR3 protein: CASSTGTRVGSNEQFF
CDR3 DNA: TGCGCCAGCAGTACCGGGACTAGAGTGGGGAGCAATGAGCAGTTCTTC

V gene: TRBV15
D gene: NA
clone size: NA
J gene: TRBJ2-3
CDR3 protein: CATSRDGSGTDTQYF
CDR3 DNA: TGTGCCACCAGCAGAGATGGGAGTGGCACAGATACGCAGTATTTT

V gene: TRBV4-1
D gene: NA
clone size: NA
J gene: TRBJ2-5
CDR3 protein: CASSRGETQYF
CDR3 DNA: TGCGCCAGCAGCCGCGGAGAGACCCAGTACTTC

V gene: TRBV9
D gene: TRBD1
clone size: once
J gene: TRBJ2-1
CDR3 protein: CASSVGYGQGANYNEQFF
CDR3 DNA: TGTGCCAGCAGCGTAGGCTATGGACAGGGAGCTAACTACAATGAGCAGTTCTTC

V gene: TRBV7-9
D gene: NA
clone size: NA
J gene: TRBJ1-2
CDR3 protein: CASSFGPQGGYTF
CDR3 DNA: TGTGCCAGCAGCTTTGGGCCCCAAGGCGGCTACACCTTC

V gene: TRBV5-1
D gene: NA
clone size: few
J gene: TRBJ2-2
CDR3 protein: CASSLGGLESGELFF
CDR3 DNA: TGCGCCAGCAGCTTGGGCGGGCTCGAGTCCGGGGAGCTGTTTTTT

V gene: TRBV4-1
D gene: TRBD1
clone size: NA
J gene: TRBJ1-5
CDR3 protein: CASSQGDRDNQPQHF
CDR3 DNA: TGCGCCAGCAGCCAAGGGGACAGGGATAATCAGCCCCAGCATTTT

V gene: TRBV6-5
D gene: NA
clone size: NA
J gene: TRBJ2-3
CDR3 protein: CASRPRTTDTQYF
CDR3 DNA: TGTGCCAGCAGGCCCCGGACAACGGATACGCAGTATTTT